The rows below give T cell receptor beta chains drawn from one sample of a study. TCRdb recomputed calls from the 5' RACE reads with MiXCR, one row per CDR3 protein. The repertoire holds under 65,000 distinct CDR3 sequences, roughly 20% seen once, with about 2.9% in the top ten. The sequencing sample was made of tumor-infiltrating Tregs sorted from the breast tumor. The receptors stem from a female donor with breast cancer. CDR3s include the opening cysteine and the closing phenylalanine or tryptophan. D genes are given only for firm matches. Part of the rows lack a size; the others show once, few, many or a class for expanded clones.

V gene	J gene	D gene	clone size	CDR3 protein	CDR3 DNA
TRBV5-1	TRBJ2-1	TRBD2	few	CASSLRLAGGPLNEQFF	TGCGCCAGCAGCCTCCGACTAGCGGGAGGGCCCTTAAATGAGCAGTTCTTC
TRBV12-3/TRBV12-4	TRBJ2-1	TRBD2	.	CASTDRTSGSHNEQFF	TGTGCCAGCACCGATAGGACTAGCGGGAGCCACAATGAGCAGTTCTTC
TRBV5-1	TRBJ2-7	TRBD2	.	CASSYDGLAGEEQYF	TGCGCCAGCAGTTACGATGGGCTAGCGGGAGAAGAGCAGTACTTC
TRBV11-2	TRBJ1-5	.	.	CASSLYPNQPQHF	TGTGCCAGCAGCCTCTATCCGAATCAGCCCCAGCATTTT
TRBV20-1	TRBJ2-5	.	few	CSAQSSGRETQYF	TGCAGTGCCCAGAGCTCGGGGCGAGAGACCCAGTACTTC
TRBV7-3	TRBJ2-2	.	many	CASSLGTNTGELFF	TGTGCCAGCAGCTTAGGGACGAACACCGGGGAGCTGTTTTTT
TRBV20-1	TRBJ2-7	TRBD2	many	CSAKAGDEQYF	TGCAGTGCCAAGGCGGGAGACGAGCAGTACTTC
TRBV29-1	TRBJ2-7	.	few	CSVLPQSGSYEQYF	TGCAGCGTTCTCCCCCAAAGTGGCTCCTACGAGCAGTACTTC
TRBV7-2	TRBJ1-5	.	.	CASSSDAGPQHF	TGTGCCAGCAGCTCAGACGCGGGGCCCCAGCATTTT
TRBV7-9	TRBJ2-1	TRBD2	few	CASSFGRESHNEQFF	TGTGCCAGCAGCTTTGGGCGGGAGTCCCACAATGAGCAGTTCTTC
TRBV4-1	TRBJ1-4	.	.	CASSQPRQDSTNEKLFF	TGCGCCAGCAGCCAACCTCGACAGGATAGCACTAATGAAAAACTGTTTTTT
TRBV9	TRBJ1-2	.	few	CASSESYRGYTF	TGTGCCAGCAGCGAGAGTTACAGGGGCTACACCTTC
TRBV6-5	TRBJ1-1	TRBD1	many	CASSYGQGDEAFF	TGTGCCAGCAGTTACGGACAGGGTGATGAAGCTTTCTTT
TRBV10-1	TRBJ2-1	TRBD2	.	CASAAGGPHNEQFF	TGCGCCAGCGCAGCGGGGGGACCCCACAATGAGCAGTTCTTC
TRBV4-2	TRBJ2-3	TRBD2	.	CASSQDERGGRDTQYF	TGTGCCAGCAGCCAAGATGAGCGGGGGGGCCGAGATACGCAGTATTTT
TRBV6-5	TRBJ1-6	TRBD1	many	CASSYSRGQGGSPLHF	TGTGCCAGCAGTTACTCGAGGGGACAGGGAGGGTCACCCCTCCACTTT
TRBV3-1	TRBJ1-6	.	.	CASSQVGGNSPLHF	TGTGCCAGCAGCCAAGTAGGAGGTAATTCACCCCTCCACTTT
TRBV18	TRBJ1-1	.	.	CASSPYPDGEAFF	TGTGCCAGCTCACCGTACCCCGACGGTGAAGCTTTCTTT
TRBV9	TRBJ2-3	.	many	CASSVPGTDTQYF	TGTGCCAGCAGCGTACCCGGCACAGATACGCAGTATTTT
TRBV6-5	TRBJ1-4	.	many	CASSYSRNEKLFF	TGTGCCAGCAGTTACTCGAGGAATGAAAAACTGTTTTTT
TRBV6-2/TRBV6-3	TRBJ2-7	.	few	CASSSTNTYEQYF	TGTGCCAGCAGTTCAACGAACACGTACGAGCAGTACTTC
TRBV5-8	TRBJ2-7	.	.	CASSHRQSLLGEQYF	TGTGCCAGCAGCCACCGACAGAGCCTTTTGGGAGAGCAGTACTTC
TRBV10-3	TRBJ1-2	.	.	CAISESLSKSHTF	TGTGCCATCAGTGAGTCGTTAAGTAAATCTCACACCTTC
TRBV5-1	TRBJ1-1	.	.	CASSLVGGKNTEAFF	TGCGCCAGCAGCTTGGTCGGGGGAAAGAACACTGAAGCTTTCTTT
TRBV6-2/TRBV6-3	TRBJ2-2	TRBD1	few	CASGDRGRLGELFF	TGTGCCAGCGGCGACAGGGGGCGCCTTGGGGAGCTGTTTTTT
TRBV7-2	TRBJ2-3	.	few	CASSSWSTDTQYF	TGTGCCAGCAGCTCGTGGAGCACAGATACGCAGTATTTT
TRBV29-1	TRBJ2-7	TRBD2	.	CSVALAGDIRF	TGCAGCGTTGCGCTAGCGGGAGATATTCGTTTC
TRBV9	TRBJ1-1	.	few	CASSVAGVWGMNTEAFF	TGTGCCAGCAGCGTAGCTGGGGTCTGGGGCATGAACACTGAAGCTTTCTTT
TRBV4-2	TRBJ1-4	.	few	CASRLIGEKLFF	TGTGCCAGCAGGCTAATAGGGGAAAAACTGTTTTTT
TRBV6-1	TRBJ2-7	.	.	CASSRLGDYEQYF	TGTGCCAGCAGTCGTCTTGGGGACTACGAGCAGTACTTC
TRBV7-9	TRBJ2-3	.	.	CAISLSTDTQYF	TGTGCCATCAGCTTAAGCACAGATACGCAGTATTTT